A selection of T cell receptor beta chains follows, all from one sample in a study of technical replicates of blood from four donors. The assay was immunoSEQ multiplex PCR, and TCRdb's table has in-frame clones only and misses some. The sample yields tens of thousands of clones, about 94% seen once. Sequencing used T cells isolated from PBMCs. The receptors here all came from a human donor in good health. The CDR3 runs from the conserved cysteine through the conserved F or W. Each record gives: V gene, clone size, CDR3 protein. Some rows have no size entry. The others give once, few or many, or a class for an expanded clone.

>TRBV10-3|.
CAISDPPSGSNNEQFF
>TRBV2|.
CASMVQDRKVGELFF
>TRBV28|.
CASSFKREGYEQYF
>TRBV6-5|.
CASLAPYGYTF
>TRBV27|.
CASSLKTSGSQTQYF
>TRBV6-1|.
CASSAGDRYTSKGTEAFF
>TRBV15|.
CATAAREGGYEQYF
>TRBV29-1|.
CSGQGQGEAFF
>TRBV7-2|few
CASSFTGGPFF
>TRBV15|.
CATSQPGLDNQPQHF
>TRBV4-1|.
CASSQPQGDQNGYTF
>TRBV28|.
CASSHRKGDIEQYF
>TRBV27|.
CASSLFGQGEYF
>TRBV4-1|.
CASSHIGLAGDDEQFF
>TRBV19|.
CASSIEPGIGEQYF
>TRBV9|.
CASSVRLAGGDEQFF